Listed here are 23 T cell receptor beta chains from one sample, sequenced in a study of T cell responses to AZD1222 COVID-19 vaccine. TCRdb's copy holds only in-frame clones and misses some; the assay was immunoSEQ multiplex PCR. The sample lists approximately 140,000 clones; about nine tenths were seen once. The sequences come from peripheral blood, collected on day 0 of AZD1222 vaccination. These receptors came from an adult in good health.

This chain joins TRBV7-2 and TRBJ1-1, with a possible D match to TRBD1 (5 bases). Trimming removed 3 bases at V and 4 bases at J, with 15 bases between. Germline loops: CDR1 SGHTA, CDR2 FQGNSA. The CDR3 spans 15 residues. For the CDR3, the DNA is TGTGCCAGCAGCTTGGAGGGGAGGAGGGGCACTGAAGCTTTCTTT. This gives the protein CASSLEGRRGTEAFF.

In its sample, this clone was seen a few times. CDR3: CASLDRANNQPQHF. In nucleotides, the CDR3 is TGTGCCAGTTTAGACAGGGCGAACAATCAGCCCCAGCATTTT. This sequence joins TRBV19 and TRBJ1-5; 7 bases line up with TRBD1. This CDR3 has 14 amino acids. The V gene end was trimmed by 8 bases and the J gene end by 3 bases; junction bases not matched to a gene: 7. Germline V CDR1 and CDR2: LNHDA, SQIVND (reference sequence).

The chain is built from TRBV18 and TRBJ1-1; a weak D match, TRBD1 (5 bases). CDR1 and CDR2 (germline): KGHSH, LQKENI. The CDR3 is 17 residues long. V lost 3 bases and J lost 4, with 21 bases in between. Here the CDR3 DNA reads TGTGCCAGCTCACCGGGGGGGACGGCGACTTGGGGCACTGAAGCTTTCTTT. Translation gives CASSPGGTATWGTEAFF.

This clone was seen only once. This rearrangement joins TRBV4-2 to TRBJ2-2, with D possibly matching TRBD1 (7 bases). V lost 0 bases and J 4 bases, leaving 9 bases between the germline ends. The CDR3 runs 15 residues. Germline V gene sequence: CDR1 LGHNA, CDR2 YNFKEQ. The CDR3 sequence: CASSQDQGGTGELFF. The DNA of the CDR3 is TGTGCCAGCAGCCAAGATCAGGGGGGCACCGGGGAGCTGTTTTTT.

The gene calls are TRBV4-1 and TRBJ1-1; unclear D gene. Germline assignment: CDR1 MGHRA and CDR2 YSYEKL. V was pared by 4 bases and J by 5 bases, with 14 bases between. The CDR3 totals 14 residues. This CDR3 is CASSPPLQTTEAFF. As DNA, the CDR3 is TGCGCCAGCAGCCCACCCCTCCAGACGACTGAAGCTTTCTTT.

The table lists this clone with a few counts. The chain links TRBV4-1 to TRBJ1-4; a possible D gene is TRBD1 (5 bases). Germline lookup yields CDR1 MGHRA and CDR2 YSYEKL. The CDR3 is made up of 14 amino acids. V lost 2 bases, J lost 12 bases, and 16 bases lay in between. The CDR3 nucleotides read TGCGCCAGCAGCCAACCCCTGGGGCTACGGCAACTGTTTTTT. It yields the protein CASSQPLGLRQLFF.

The chain employs TRBV4-3 and TRBJ1-6; D gene ambiguous. Germline loops: CDR1 LGHNA, CDR2 YSLEER. The CDR3 loop spans 14 amino acids. V was pared by 0 bases and J by 6 bases, with 6 bases between. In nucleotides, the CDR3 is TGCGCCAGCAGCCAAGATCACCTTAATTCACCCCTCCACTTT. Protein: CASSQDHLNSPLHF.

This chain uses TRBV27 with TRBJ2-1, with D maybe TRBD2 (6 bases). Germline CDR1 is MNHEY and CDR2 is SMNVEV (reference sequence). The V end lost 1 base, the J end lost 10 bases, and 20 bases lay between the germline ends. The CDR3 totals 16 residues. CDR3 residues: CASSLLSSSRGMEQFF. The CDR3 nucleotides are TGTGCCAGCAGTTTATTGTCGTCTAGCCGGGGGATGGAGCAGTTCTTC.

J is TRBJ1-6 and V is TRBV7-9; 7 nucleotides line up with TRBD1. The CDR3 sequence is 15 residues long. CDR1 SEHNR and CDR2 FQNEAQ come from the germline V gene (reference sequence). V shed 4 bases, J shed 8 bases, and the junction held 8 bases outside the gene matches. CDR3 sequence: CASSSRTGVDSPLHF. DNA of the CDR3: TGTGCCAGCAGCTCCCGGACAGGCGTCGATTCACCCCTCCACTTT.

The genes are TRBV2 and TRBJ2-1, with D unclear. Trimming stripped 3 bases from V and 12 bases from J, with 12 bases between. The CDR3 spans 12 residues. Germline values: CDR1 SNHLY, CDR2 FYNNEI. The CDR3: CASSDHPHGQFF. DNA of the CDR3: TGTGCCAGCAGTGACCACCCCCACGGGCAGTTCTTC.

This clone was observed a few times. This sequence joins TRBV5-1 and TRBJ1-5; 8 bases align to TRBD1. The CDR3 extends over 15 amino acids. Unmatched junction bases numbered 7, after V lost 2 bases and J lost 6 bases. Germline loops: CDR1 SGHRS, CDR2 YFSETQ. The CDR3 sequence is CASSFAGGPSQPQHF. CDR3 sequence (DNA): TGCGCCAGCAGCTTTGCAGGGGGCCCTTCTCAGCCCCAGCATTTT. Full variable domain (rest looked up from reference TRBV5-1 and TRBJ1-5): KAGVTQTPRYLIKTRGQQVTLSCSPISGHRSVSWYQQTPGQGLQFLFEYFSETQRNKGNFPGRFSGRQFSNSRSEMNVSTLELGDSALYLCASSFAGGPSQPQHFGDGTRLSIL.

The chain employs TRBV11-2 and TRBJ2-1, with 8 bases fitting TRBD2. V shed 6 bases and J 6 bases; nucleotides not matched to a gene: 10. Germline-derived CDR1 and CDR2 are SGHAT and FQNNGV. The length of the CDR3 is 15 residues. The CDR3 nucleotides read TGTGCCAGCAGACCACTAGTCGGGAGGGTCAATGAGCAGTTCTTC. Its protein product is CASRPLVGRVNEQFF.

The chain has TRBV19 and TRBJ1-6, with unresolved D. The CDR3 sequence is 17 residues long. Germline loops: CDR1 LNHDA, CDR2 SQIVND (reference sequence). V gave up 3 bases and J gave up 6 bases, with 18 bases separating them. In DNA form, the CDR3 reads TGTGCCAGTAGTATTGGAGGAGGCGGGGTCCCTAATTCACCCCTCCACTTT. It yields the protein CASSIGGGGVPNSPLHF. The full variable domain, its missing parts supplied by reference TRBV19 and TRBJ1-6, is DGGITQSPKYLFRKEGQNVTLSCEQNLNHDAMYWYRQDPGQGLRLIYYSQIVNDFQKGDIAEGYSVSREKKESFPLTVTSAQKNPTAFYLCASSIGGGGVPNSPLHFGNGTRLTVT.

This clone was seen only once. The J gene is TRBJ2-5, the V gene TRBV5-1, with 10 bases matching TRBD2. V gave up 2 bases and J gave up 2 bases; unmatched junction bases: 6. Germline CDR1 and CDR2: SGHRS and YFSETQ. This CDR3 region has 16 residues. CDR3 residues: CASSFQLAGPQETQYF. Here the CDR3 DNA reads TGCGCCAGCAGCTTCCAACTAGCGGGGCCACAAGAGACCCAGTACTTC.

The table lists this clone with a few counts. This chain links TRBV12-3 or TRBV12-4 with TRBJ2-2; no firm D call. With 1 base removed from V and 7 bases from J, the gap between germline ends came to 7 bases. The CDR3 totals 13 residues. The CDR3 loop reads CASSLGEGGELFF. Written as DNA, the CDR3 is TGTGCCAGCAGTTTAGGAGAAGGCGGGGAGCTGTTTTTT.

The genes are TRBV6-1 and TRBJ1-2; D ambiguous. Trimming pared 1 base from V and 1 base from J, leaving 4 bases between. The CDR3 is 13 residues long. The germline V gene has CDR1 MNHNS and CDR2 SASEGT. CDR3 coding DNA: TGTGCCAGCAGTGAAGGGGGTAACTATGGCTACACCTTC. This codes for CASSEGGNYGYTF.

This rearrangement joins TRBV7-9 to TRBJ1-1; 10 bases are shared with TRBD1. Per germline, CDR1 SEHNR and CDR2 FQNEAQ (reference sequence). Trimming took 3 bases from V and 5 from J; bases not matched to a gene: 6. CDR3 length: 15 residues. As DNA, the CDR3 is TGTGCCAGCAGCTTCCTGACAGGGGGCGTAACTGAAGCTTTCTTT. It specifies CASSFLTGGVTEAFF. Full variable domain (remainder filled in from reference TRBV7-9 and TRBJ1-1): DTGVSQNPRHKITKRGQNVTFRCDPISEHNRLYWYRQTLGQGPEFLTYFQNEAQLEKSRLLSDRFSAERPKGSFSTLEIQRTEQGDSAMYLCASSFLTGGVTEAFFGQGTRLTVV.

The V call is TRBV19, the J call TRBJ2-3, with 9 positions matching TRBD1. The CDR3 spans 16 residues. Germline V gene data show CDR1 as LNHDA and CDR2 as SQIVND (reference sequence). Germline trimming cut 5 bases from V and 6 bases from J; bases unmatched to any gene: 12. The CDR3 sequence is CASSLPGTGLGDTQYF. CDR3 nucleotide sequence: TGTGCCAGTAGTCTCCCCGGGACAGGGCTTGGGGATACGCAGTATTTT. The whole variable domain, remainder taken from reference TRBV19 and TRBJ2-3, is DGGITQSPKYLFRKEGQNVTLSCEQNLNHDAMYWYRQDPGQGLRLIYYSQIVNDFQKGDIAEGYSVSREKKESFPLTVTSAQKNPTAFYLCASSLPGTGLGDTQYFGPGTRLTVL.

This sequence joins TRBV3-1 (or the pseudogene TRBV3-2) and TRBJ2-7; D remains ambiguous. Germline V gene lookup returns CDR1 LGHDT and CDR2 YNNKEL (reference sequence). Trimming cost V 1 base and J 3 bases, with 7 bases left between them. The length of the CDR3 is 13 residues. In DNA form, the CDR3 reads TGTGCCAGCAGCCAAGTAAACTTCTACGAGCAGTACTTC. Translation gives CASSQVNFYEQYF.

The chain uses TRBV2 and TRBJ2-5; TRBD2 matches at 12 bases. CDR1 is SNHLY and CDR2 is FYNNEI in the germline V gene. CDR3 length equals 13 residues. J lost 4 bases, V lost 10 bases, and 4 bases had no gene match. Here the CDR3 DNA reads TGTGCCACCGCGGGACTAGCGGGAGAGACCCAGTACTTC. Residues: CATAGLAGETQYF.

The sample holds one count of this clone. The J gene is TRBJ1-5, the V gene TRBV25-1, with 8 nucleotides matching TRBD1. Germline V gene lookup returns CDR1 MGHDK and CDR2 SYGVNS. Trimming removed 1 base from V and 5 bases from J; junction bases left unmatched: 4. The CDR3 spans 15 residues. The chain's CDR3 is CASSESGQGYQPQHF. The CDR3 nucleotides are TGTGCCAGCAGTGAATCAGGACAGGGCTATCAGCCCCAGCATTTT.

J is TRBJ2-2 and V is TRBV19; weak D call: TRBD2 (5 bases). V lost 9 bases and J 3 bases, leaving 17 bases between the germline ends. Germline V gene data show CDR1 as LNHDA and CDR2 as SQIVND (reference sequence). The CDR3 totals 15 residues. CDR3 sequence: CASDLSGSDTGELFF. The CDR3 bases are TGTGCCAGCGACCTTTCGGGTAGCGACACCGGGGAGCTGTTTTTT.

The count of this clone is one. The chain links TRBV28 to TRBJ1-1; D is unresolved. V was trimmed by 6 bases and J by 7 bases, leaving 9 bases between them. The CDR3 is 11 residues long. The germline V gene encodes CDR1 MDHEN and CDR2 SYDVKM. The CDR3 DNA sequence: TGTGCCAGCAGATCATGGGGTGAAGCTTTCTTT. It translates to CASRSWGEAFF.